Listed below are T cell receptor beta chains from one sample, sequenced in a study of shared clonotypes between healthy human individuals. Clones were read by immunoSEQ multiplex PCR, and TCRdb kept only the in-frame ones, dropping some. The sample lists fewer than 2.5 million clones; roughly 93% were seen once. The sequenced material came from naive CD4+ T cells from PBMCs. Source of these receptors: a man aged 18-30 years in good health. Some clones in this sample may be carry-over from other donors' samples. The CDR3 runs from the conserved cysteine through the conserved F or W. The D gene is left open where the match is weak. Rows give clone size only sometimes, using once, few, many, or a class for an expanded clone.

j_call: TRBJ1-1; d_call: TRBD1; clone_size: NA; v_call: TRBV5-1; cdr3_aa: CASNLLPKGQGHNTEAFF; cdr3_nt: TGCGCCAGCAACTTATTACCGAAGGGACAGGGGCATAACACTGAAGCTTTCTTT
j_call: TRBJ2-2; d_call: NA; clone_size: NA; v_call: TRBV10-3; cdr3_aa: CALRAGYTGELFF; cdr3_nt: TGTGCCCTGCGGGCAGGGTACACCGGGGAGCTGTTTTTT
j_call: TRBJ2-1; d_call: NA; clone_size: NA; v_call: TRBV7-9; cdr3_aa: CASSLGPIGGVRYNEQFF; cdr3_nt: TGTGCCAGCAGCTTAGGACCCATCGGGGGAGTAAGGTACAATGAGCAGTTCTTC
j_call: TRBJ1-2; d_call: TRBD1; clone_size: NA; v_call: TRBV6-5; cdr3_aa: CASGWTGASDGYTF; cdr3_nt: TGTGCCAGCGGATGGACAGGGGCAAGCGATGGCTACACCTTC
j_call: TRBJ2-6; d_call: TRBD1; clone_size: NA; v_call: TRBV7-3; cdr3_aa: CASSLTGTSGANVLTF; cdr3_nt: TGTGCCAGCAGCCTGACAGGGACCTCTGGGGCCAACGTCCTGACTTTC
j_call: TRBJ2-7; d_call: NA; clone_size: NA; v_call: TRBV2; cdr3_aa: CASSVSGLQYF; cdr3_nt: TGTGCCAGCAGTGTGTCAGGGTTACAGTACTTC
j_call: TRBJ2-2; d_call: NA; clone_size: NA; v_call: TRBV5-4; cdr3_aa: CASRAGGSNTGELFF; cdr3_nt: TGTGCCAGCAGGGCCGGGGGATCGAACACCGGGGAGCTGTTTTTT
j_call: TRBJ2-5; d_call: NA; clone_size: NA; v_call: TRBV25-1; cdr3_aa: CASSEMGGARSETQYF; cdr3_nt: TGTGCCAGCAGTGAAATGGGGGGGGCAAGGTCGGAGACCCAGTACTTC
j_call: TRBJ2-3; d_call: NA; clone_size: NA; v_call: TRBV28; cdr3_aa: CASSMVSPDTQYF; cdr3_nt: TGTGCCAGCAGTATGGTTAGCCCAGATACGCAGTATTTT
j_call: TRBJ2-7; d_call: NA; clone_size: NA; v_call: TRBV6-6; cdr3_aa: CASSSQYEQYF; cdr3_nt: TGTGCCAGCAGTTCGCAGTACGAGCAGTACTTC
j_call: TRBJ2-7; d_call: NA; clone_size: NA; v_call: TRBV6-6; cdr3_aa: CASRGLGQGGEQYF; cdr3_nt: TGTGCCAGCAGGGGCCTTGGGCAGGGGGGCGAGCAGTACTTC
j_call: TRBJ1-5; d_call: NA; clone_size: NA; v_call: TRBV7-8; cdr3_aa: CASSLVNRNQPQHF; cdr3_nt: TGTGCCAGCAGCTTAGTGAACAGAAATCAGCCCCAGCATTTT
j_call: TRBJ1-4; d_call: TRBD1; clone_size: NA; v_call: TRBV28; cdr3_aa: CASSSPLTGVNEKLFF; cdr3_nt: TGTGCCAGCAGCTCCCCCTTGACAGGGGTTAATGAAAAACTGTTTTTT
j_call: TRBJ1-1; d_call: NA; clone_size: NA; v_call: TRBV11-2; cdr3_aa: CASSPVDTEAFF; cdr3_nt: TGTGCCAGCAGCCCGGTAGACACTGAAGCTTTCTTT
j_call: TRBJ2-3; d_call: NA; clone_size: NA; v_call: TRBV30; cdr3_aa: CAWSVPLGRKATQYF; cdr3_nt: TGTGCCTGGAGTGTACCGCTGGGCCGAAAGGCTACGCAGTATTTT
j_call: TRBJ2-5; d_call: TRBD1; clone_size: NA; v_call: TRBV12-5; cdr3_aa: CASGIGQGGQETQYF; cdr3_nt: TGTGCTAGTGGGATAGGACAGGGAGGTCAAGAGACCCAGTACTTC
j_call: TRBJ2-3; d_call: TRBD2; clone_size: once; v_call: TRBV5-1; cdr3_aa: CASSNSGESTDTQYF; cdr3_nt: TGCGCCAGCAGCAATAGCGGGGAGAGCACAGATACGCAGTATTTT
j_call: TRBJ1-1; d_call: NA; clone_size: NA; v_call: TRBV19; cdr3_aa: CASSNLGPNTEAFF; cdr3_nt: TGTGCCAGTAGTAATCTGGGCCCCAACACTGAAGCTTTCTTT
j_call: TRBJ2-1; d_call: NA; clone_size: NA; v_call: TRBV6-1; cdr3_aa: CASSENRLLYSYNEQFF; cdr3_nt: TGTGCCAGCAGTGAAAACAGGCTCCTTTACTCCTACAATGAGCAGTTCTTC
j_call: TRBJ2-1; d_call: NA; clone_size: NA; v_call: TRBV7-2; cdr3_aa: CASSLLGTYNEQFF; cdr3_nt: TGTGCCAGCAGCTTACTCGGGACTTACAATGAGCAGTTCTTC
j_call: TRBJ2-2; d_call: NA; clone_size: NA; v_call: TRBV5-1; cdr3_aa: CASSPSTGPSPGELFF; cdr3_nt: TGCGCCAGCAGCCCCTCGACAGGCCCATCACCCGGGGAGCTGTTTTTT
j_call: TRBJ1-2; d_call: NA; clone_size: NA; v_call: TRBV7-2; cdr3_aa: CASSLVTYGYTF; cdr3_nt: TGTGCCAGCAGCTTAGTGACCTATGGCTACACCTTC
j_call: TRBJ1-5; d_call: NA; clone_size: once; v_call: TRBV21-1; cdr3_aa: CASSKGGPENEKGSNQPQHF; cdr3_nt: TGTGCCAGCAGCAAAGGGGGACCCGAAAACGAGAAAGGAAGCAATCAGCCCCAGCATTTT
j_call: TRBJ2-4; d_call: NA; clone_size: NA; v_call: TRBV4-3; cdr3_aa: CASSQETEVVNIQYF; cdr3_nt: TGCGCCAGCAGCCAAGAGACAGAGGTAGTCAACATTCAGTACTTC
j_call: TRBJ1-1; d_call: NA; clone_size: NA; v_call: TRBV18; cdr3_aa: CASSPIKQGNTEAFF; cdr3_nt: TGTGCCAGCTCACCAATCAAACAGGGCAACACTGAAGCTTTCTTT
j_call: TRBJ2-3; d_call: NA; clone_size: once; v_call: TRBV5-1; cdr3_aa: CASSLDKRQAPSDTQYF; cdr3_nt: TGCGCCAGCAGCTTGGATAAAAGGCAGGCTCCCTCGGATACGCAGTATTTT
j_call: TRBJ1-1; d_call: NA; clone_size: NA; v_call: TRBV7-3; cdr3_aa: CASSFNPNTEAFF; cdr3_nt: TGTGCCAGCAGCTTCAACCCAAACACTGAAGCTTTCTTT
j_call: TRBJ2-1; d_call: NA; clone_size: NA; v_call: TRBV7-3; cdr3_aa: CASGTRGLSLNEQFF; cdr3_nt: TGTGCCAGCGGGACGCGGGGCCTATCGCTCAATGAGCAGTTCTTC
j_call: TRBJ2-2; d_call: NA; clone_size: NA; v_call: TRBV19; cdr3_aa: CASSPQAYTDTGELFF; cdr3_nt: TGTGCCAGTAGTCCCCAAGCCTACACGGACACCGGGGAGCTGTTTTTT
j_call: TRBJ2-1; d_call: TRBD1; clone_size: NA; v_call: TRBV6-6; cdr3_aa: CASRKTGVRYNEQFF; cdr3_nt: TGTGCCAGCAGAAAAACAGGGGTACGGTACAATGAGCAGTTCTTC
j_call: TRBJ2-2; d_call: TRBD2; clone_size: NA; v_call: TRBV28; cdr3_aa: CASILAGSTGELFF; cdr3_nt: TGTGCCAGCATCTTAGCGGGAAGCACCGGGGAGCTGTTTTTT
j_call: TRBJ1-1; d_call: NA; clone_size: once; v_call: TRBV28; cdr3_aa: CASSEDTYTEAFF; cdr3_nt: TGTGCCAGCAGCGAGGACACCTACACTGAAGCTTTCTTT
j_call: TRBJ2-1; d_call: NA; clone_size: NA; v_call: TRBV7-2; cdr3_aa: CASSLEAGKYNEQFF; cdr3_nt: TGTGCCAGCAGCTTAGAAGCGGGCAAATACAATGAGCAGTTCTTC
j_call: TRBJ2-2; d_call: NA; clone_size: NA; v_call: TRBV18; cdr3_aa: CASSPLKLHGELFF; cdr3_nt: TGTGCCAGCTCACCATTGAAGCTTCACGGGGAGCTGTTTTTT
j_call: TRBJ1-2; d_call: NA; clone_size: NA; v_call: TRBV30; cdr3_aa: CAWESDRNYGYTF; cdr3_nt: TGTGCCTGGGAAAGTGACAGAAACTATGGCTACACCTTC
j_call: TRBJ1-1; d_call: NA; clone_size: once; v_call: TRBV6-5; cdr3_aa: CASSYEAGGEAFF; cdr3_nt: TGTGCCAGCAGTTATGAGGCGGGGGGTGAAGCTTTCTTT
j_call: TRBJ2-7; d_call: TRBD2; clone_size: NA; v_call: TRBV9; cdr3_aa: CASSVELAGGWGSYEQYF; cdr3_nt: TGTGCCAGCAGCGTAGAACTAGCGGGAGGTTGGGGCTCCTACGAGCAGTACTTC
j_call: TRBJ2-7; d_call: TRBD1; clone_size: NA; v_call: TRBV28; cdr3_aa: CASSSPSRTGTYEQYF; cdr3_nt: TGTGCCAGCAGTTCCCCCTCCCGGACAGGGACCTACGAGCAGTACTTC
j_call: TRBJ1-2; d_call: NA; clone_size: NA; v_call: TRBV28; cdr3_aa: CASSLTGLYGYTF; cdr3_nt: TGTGCCAGCAGTCTCACAGGGCTCTATGGCTACACCTTC
j_call: TRBJ2-1; d_call: NA; clone_size: NA; v_call: TRBV2; cdr3_aa: CAEARSSVDEQFF; cdr3_nt: TGTGCCGAAGCACGGAGCAGCGTCGATGAGCAGTTCTTC
j_call: TRBJ2-7; d_call: TRBD1; clone_size: NA; v_call: TRBV7-9; cdr3_aa: CASSGRGDRDHEQYF; cdr3_nt: TGTGCCAGCAGTGGGCGTGGGGACAGGGACCACGAGCAGTACTTC
j_call: TRBJ2-1; d_call: TRBD2; clone_size: NA; v_call: TRBV7-9; cdr3_aa: CASSLGGTSFSVVF; cdr3_nt: TGTGCCAGCAGCTTGGGGGGGACTAGCTTTTCCGTGGTCTTC
j_call: TRBJ2-7; d_call: NA; clone_size: NA; v_call: TRBV6-5; cdr3_aa: CASSPRQPRSYEQYF; cdr3_nt: TGTGCCAGCAGCCCTAGGCAGCCGCGATCCTACGAGCAGTACTTC
j_call: TRBJ2-5; d_call: NA; clone_size: NA; v_call: TRBV5-1; cdr3_aa: CASSPGVEETQYF; cdr3_nt: TGCGCCAGCAGCCCTGGGGTGGAGGAGACCCAGTACTTC
j_call: TRBJ1-1; d_call: NA; clone_size: NA; v_call: TRBV19; cdr3_aa: CASSIDLGYERAFF; cdr3_nt: TGTGCCAGTAGTATAGATCTCGGGTACGAGCGAGCTTTCTTT
j_call: TRBJ2-5; d_call: TRBD2; clone_size: NA; v_call: TRBV27; cdr3_aa: CASSSRTSGRIGETQYF; cdr3_nt: TGTGCCAGCAGTTCTCGGACTAGCGGGAGGATCGGGGAGACCCAGTACTTC
j_call: TRBJ2-2; d_call: TRBD2; clone_size: NA; v_call: TRBV5-1; cdr3_aa: CASSPISGRMNTGELFF; cdr3_nt: TGCGCCAGCAGCCCCATAAGCGGGAGGATGAACACCGGGGAGCTGTTTTTT
j_call: TRBJ2-2; d_call: TRBD1; clone_size: NA; v_call: TRBV27; cdr3_aa: CASTHSTAHPGQGNTGELFF; cdr3_nt: TGTGCCAGCACCCACTCGACCGCTCATCCGGGACAGGGGAACACCGGGGAGCTGTTTTTT
j_call: TRBJ2-1; d_call: TRBD2; clone_size: NA; v_call: TRBV11-2; cdr3_aa: CASSSSTSGRAGEQFF; cdr3_nt: TGTGCCAGCAGCTCGTCAACAAGCGGGAGGGCCGGTGAGCAGTTCTTC
j_call: TRBJ1-2; d_call: NA; clone_size: NA; v_call: TRBV6-5; cdr3_aa: CASKFQGRSYTF; cdr3_nt: TGTGCCAGCAAATTCCAGGGTAGGAGCTACACCTTC
j_call: TRBJ2-6; d_call: NA; clone_size: NA; v_call: TRBV5-8; cdr3_aa: CASSLVGTGANVLTF; cdr3_nt: TGTGCCAGCAGCTTGGTTGGCACTGGGGCCAACGTCCTGACTTTC